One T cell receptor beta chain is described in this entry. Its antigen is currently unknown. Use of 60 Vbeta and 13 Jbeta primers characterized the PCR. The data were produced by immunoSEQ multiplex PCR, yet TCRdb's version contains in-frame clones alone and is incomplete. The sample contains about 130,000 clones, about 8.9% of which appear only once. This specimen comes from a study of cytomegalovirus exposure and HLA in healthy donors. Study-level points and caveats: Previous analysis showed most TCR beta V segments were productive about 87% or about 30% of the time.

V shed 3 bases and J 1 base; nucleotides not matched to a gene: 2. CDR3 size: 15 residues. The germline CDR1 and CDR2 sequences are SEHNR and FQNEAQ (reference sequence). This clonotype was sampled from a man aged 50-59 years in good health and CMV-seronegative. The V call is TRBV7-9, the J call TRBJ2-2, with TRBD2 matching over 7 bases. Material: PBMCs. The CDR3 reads CASSFSGWNTGELFF. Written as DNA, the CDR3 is TGTGCCAGCAGCTTTAGCGGGTGGAACACCGGGGAGCTGTTTTTT.